This T cell receptor beta chain is from a study of blood T cell repertoires in COVID-19. Original processing notes: By means of reference gene primer amplification, nucleated cell counts were estimated. The assay was immunoSEQ multiplex PCR, and TCRdb's table has in-frame clones only and misses some. That table furnishes V, J and clone size, whereas the DNA furnished D and trimming. The data hold 210,000 or so clones, with 81% observed a single time. Participants were aged about 18 to 95 years, lived in under 25 US areas, and enrolled virtually. The CDR3 extends over 15 amino acids. The germline V gene encodes CDR1 ENHRY and CDR2 SYGVKD. Deletions cut 6 bases from V and 9 bases from J, with 18 bases between.

The V gene is TRBV10-3, the J gene TRBJ1-6, with a weak D call TRBD1 (6 bases). The specimen sequenced was PBMCs or T cells enriched from blood (not recorded which). The sequence came from a woman in her 50s with acute COVID-19. CDR3 amino acids: CAIRPGEGGFSPLHF. Here the CDR3 DNA reads TGTGCCATCAGGCCTGGGGAGGGGGGCTTTTCACCCCTCCACTTT.